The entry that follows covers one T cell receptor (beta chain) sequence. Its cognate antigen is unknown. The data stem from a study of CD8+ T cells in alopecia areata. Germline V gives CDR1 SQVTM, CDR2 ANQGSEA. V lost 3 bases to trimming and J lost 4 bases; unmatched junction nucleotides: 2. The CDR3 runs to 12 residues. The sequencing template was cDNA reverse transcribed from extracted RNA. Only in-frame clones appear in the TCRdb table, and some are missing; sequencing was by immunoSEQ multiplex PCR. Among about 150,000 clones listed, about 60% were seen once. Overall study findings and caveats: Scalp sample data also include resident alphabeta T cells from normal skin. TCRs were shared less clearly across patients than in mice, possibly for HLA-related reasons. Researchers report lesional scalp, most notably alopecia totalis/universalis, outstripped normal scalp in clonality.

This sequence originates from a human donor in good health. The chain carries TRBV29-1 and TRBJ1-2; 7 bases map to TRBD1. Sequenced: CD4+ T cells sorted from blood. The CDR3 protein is CSVDRTGYGYTF. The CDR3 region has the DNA TGCAGCGTTGACCGGACAGGCTATGGCTACACCTTC.